A selection of T cell receptor beta chains follows, all from one sample in a study of cytomegalovirus exposure and HLA in healthy donors. Method: immunoSEQ multiplex PCR; TCRdb's copy keeps in-frame clones and lacks some. The sample contains 150,000 to 200,000 clones, 65% to 70% of which appear only once. The material sequenced was PBMCs. The receptors were sampled from a woman aged 18-29 years in good health and CMV-seropositive. The conserved cysteine and the conserved F or W are not part of the CDR3 here.

v_gene: TRBV19
j_gene: TRBJ2-1
CDR3aa: ASKWTGYNEQF

v_gene: TRBV6-5
j_gene: TRBJ1-4
CDR3aa: ASSYSTPTNEKLF

v_gene: TRBV7-3
j_gene: TRBJ2-5
CDR3aa: ASSVSPGTGEAYQETQY

v_gene: TRBV6-6
j_gene: TRBJ1-1
CDR3aa: ASSYTTTNTEAF

v_gene: TRBV27
j_gene: TRBJ2-1
CDR3aa: ASSLAGFGEQF

v_gene: TRBV6-5
j_gene: TRBJ1-2
CDR3aa: ASSYSGWGDDYGYT

v_gene: TRBV27
j_gene: TRBJ2-1
CDR3aa: ASSWREGNEQF

v_gene: TRBV5-5
j_gene: TRBJ1-1
CDR3aa: ASSLPGGITEAF

v_gene: TRBV27
j_gene: TRBJ1-5
CDR3aa: ASSLGSNQPQH

v_gene: TRBV9
j_gene: TRBJ2-1
CDR3aa: ASSPRGASSYNEQF

v_gene: TRBV29-1
j_gene: TRBJ2-2
CDR3aa: GGANTGELF

v_gene: TRBV27
j_gene: TRBJ2-5
CDR3aa: ASSPRGQGMRTQY

v_gene: TRBV9
j_gene: TRBJ1-1
CDR3aa: ASSVDVTTNTEAF

v_gene: TRBV18
j_gene: TRBJ2-3
CDR3aa: ASSPYIDTQY

v_gene: TRBV7-3
j_gene: TRBJ2-1
CDR3aa: ASSLSTGGGAVKLHEQF

v_gene: TRBV27
j_gene: TRBJ2-1
CDR3aa: ASSLSTETYNEQF

v_gene: TRBV11-1
j_gene: TRBJ1-3
CDR3aa: ASSQPGGQALGNTIY

v_gene: TRBV7-9
j_gene: TRBJ2-3
CDR3aa: ASSLTGVADTQY

v_gene: TRBV27
j_gene: TRBJ1-1
CDR3aa: ASSWWGGGEAF

v_gene: TRBV7-9
j_gene: TRBJ2-5
CDR3aa: ASSLGVGLEEETQY

v_gene: TRBV2
j_gene: TRBJ2-3
CDR3aa: ASSSSFVTQGKDTQY

v_gene: TRBV6-1
j_gene: TRBJ1-1
CDR3aa: ASSDLQGRGTEAF

v_gene: TRBV5-1
j_gene: TRBJ2-7
CDR3aa: ASSWQGVDEQY

v_gene: TRBV7-8
j_gene: TRBJ2-1
CDR3aa: ASSLALAGGYNEQF

v_gene: TRBV4-1
j_gene: TRBJ1-1
CDR3aa: ASSQDWPKGGRAF

v_gene: TRBV11-2
j_gene: TRBJ1-1
CDR3aa: ASSLGGFNTEAF

v_gene: TRBV10-3
j_gene: TRBJ2-2
CDR3aa: AISQTGGGPSTGELF

v_gene: TRBV19
j_gene: TRBJ1-1
CDR3aa: ASSMGAPVATEAF

v_gene: TRBV2
j_gene: TRBJ2-4
CDR3aa: ASSEGTKNIQY

v_gene: TRBV10-1
j_gene: TRBJ2-3
CDR3aa: ASSGLAGTTDTQY

v_gene: TRBV6-5
j_gene: -
CDR3aa: ASTDAGTGVHEQY

v_gene: TRBV15
j_gene: TRBJ1-5
CDR3aa: ATSRATPSGTGLHQPQH

v_gene: TRBV6-6
j_gene: -
CDR3aa: ASSYDLWVDYEQY

v_gene: TRBV1
j_gene: TRBJ1-5
CDR3aa: TSSQWGVEGSNQPQH

v_gene: TRBV27
j_gene: TRBJ1-5
CDR3aa: ASSPQGAAQPQH

v_gene: TRBV28
j_gene: TRBJ1-1
CDR3aa: ASNLGGADTEAF

v_gene: TRBV18
j_gene: TRBJ2-7
CDR3aa: ASSPREAGGPNEQY

v_gene: TRBV13
j_gene: TRBJ1-1
CDR3aa: ASSLGAGALNTEAF

v_gene: TRBV7-2
j_gene: TRBJ1-4
CDR3aa: ASRLGSGDRGKGEKLF

v_gene: TRBV29-1
j_gene: TRBJ1-2
CDR3aa: SGGQTNYGYT